This T cell receptor (beta chain) is from a study of beta chain features in type 1 diabetes. Study conclusions and caveats: There was a moderate but significant shortening of TCRB CDR3s in all four CD4+ subsets of Type 1 diabetes patients.

The CDR3 has 12 residues. V shed 4 bases and J shed 5 bases, with 9 bases lying between them. Germline values: CDR1 SGHTA, CDR2 FQGNSA. A word on this clone: What it binds is unknown. Other DNA sequences in the sample encode the same CDR3.

Sequenced material consisted of expressed TCRB transcripts (all of the isolated RNA was reverse transcribed). Profiled with immunoSEQ multiplex PCR; TCRdb holds only in-frame clones, not every one. Altogether approximately 170,000 clones are present, 7% to 9% being singletons, with the ten largest covering under 0.6%. This chain joins TRBV7-2 and TRBJ2-7; the D is unclear. Specimen: central memory CD4+ T cells from blood. This clonotype originated in a man aged 18 to 29 with type 1 diabetes. CDR3 bases: TGTGCCAGCAGCTCCACCGGAGACGAGCAGTACTTC. Protein sequence: CASSSTGDEQYF.